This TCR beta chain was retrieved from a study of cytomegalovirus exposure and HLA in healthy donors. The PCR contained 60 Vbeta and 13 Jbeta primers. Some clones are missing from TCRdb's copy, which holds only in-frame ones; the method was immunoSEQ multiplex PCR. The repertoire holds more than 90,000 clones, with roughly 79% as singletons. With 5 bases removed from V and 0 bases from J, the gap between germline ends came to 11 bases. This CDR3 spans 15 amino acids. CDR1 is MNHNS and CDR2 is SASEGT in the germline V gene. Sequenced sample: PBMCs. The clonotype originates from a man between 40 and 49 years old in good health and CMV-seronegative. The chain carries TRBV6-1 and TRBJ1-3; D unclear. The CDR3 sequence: CASSPGPYSGNTIYF. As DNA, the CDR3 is TGTGCCAGCAGTCCTGGGCCTTACTCTGGAAACACCATATATTTT.